The 6 T cell receptor beta chains below come from one sample, sequenced in a study of T-cell reconstitution after alpha-beta-depleted transplantation in children. A library of TCRbeta sequences, prepared with unique molecular identifiers, was generated. TCRdb re-derived calls from the PCR reads in MiXCR, one entry per CDR3 protein. The table shows a few hundred thousand distinct CDR3 sequences, with 27% occurring only once. The material was PBMCs, obtained before TCRalphabeta/CD19-depleted stem cell transplant. The origin of the receptors is a boy younger than two with Wiskott-Aldrich syndrome, due to receive a stem cell transplant.

This clonotype was found a few times. This rearrangement joins TRBV6-1 to TRBJ1-1; TRBD1 might be the D (6 bases). The ends were cut back, 6 bases at V and 0 bases at J, with 23 bases in the middle. This CDR3 region has 18 residues. Germline V gene lookup returns CDR1 MNHNS and CDR2 SASEGT. The CDR3 coding sequence is TGTGCCAGCAGGCCGAGGGACATCGGGAGGGGGATGAACACTGAAGCTTTCTTT. It codes for CASRPRDIGRGMNTEAFF.

This clonotype appeared a few times. The chain joins TRBV20-1 to TRBJ2-3, with 9 bases that match TRBD2. There are 16 residues in the CDR3. The ends lost 2 bases at V and 2 bases at J; junction bases unmatched: 8. The germline gives CDR1 DFQATT, CDR2 SNEGSKA (reference sequence). Written as DNA, the CDR3 is TGCAGTGCTAGATTATGGATAGCGGGGGTCACAGATACGCAGTATTTT. The encoded protein is CSARLWIAGVTDTQYF.

The rearrangement links TRBV10-2 to TRBJ2-5; D gene ambiguous. Germline loops: CDR1 WSHSY, CDR2 SAAADI. The CDR3 runs to 15 residues. Trimming cost V 0 bases and J 5 bases, with 13 bases left between them. CDR3 amino acids: CASSESAAVPETQYF. CDR3 nucleotide sequence: TGCGCCAGCAGTGAGTCGGCAGCCGTTCCGGAGACCCAGTACTTC.

The chain has TRBV10-3 and TRBJ2-4, with 9 bases identical to TRBD2. The ends lost 5 bases at V and 1 base at J; junction bases unmatched: 9. This CDR3 has 17 amino acids. Germline values: CDR1 ENHRY, CDR2 SYGVKD. CDR3 bases: TGTGCCATCAGTCCGGGTGTAGCGGGAGTCGCCAAAAACATTCAGTACTTC. This sequence encodes CAISPGVAGVAKNIQYF.

This clonotype was detected a few times. This rearrangement joins TRBV27 to TRBJ2-6; D tentatively reads TRBD1 or TRBD2 (5 bases each). The CDR3 is made up of 17 amino acids. The ends were cut back, 2 bases at V and 1 base at J, with 12 bases in the middle. CDR1 and CDR2 from the germline V gene are MNHEY and SMNVEV (reference sequence). The CDR3 loop reads CASSLRGGWSGANVLTF. The CDR3, as DNA: TGTGCCAGCAGTTTACGGGGCGGATGGTCTGGGGCCAACGTCCTGACTTTC.

This chain connects TRBV9 to TRBJ2-3; no clear D. This CDR3 is built from 16 residues. V shed 0 bases and J shed 2 bases, with 13 bases lying between them. Per germline, CDR1 SGDLS and CDR2 YYNGEE. The CDR3 nucleotides are TGTGCCAGCAGCGTAGCAGGCCGACAATCCACAGATACGCAGTATTTT. This encodes CASSVAGRQSTDTQYF.